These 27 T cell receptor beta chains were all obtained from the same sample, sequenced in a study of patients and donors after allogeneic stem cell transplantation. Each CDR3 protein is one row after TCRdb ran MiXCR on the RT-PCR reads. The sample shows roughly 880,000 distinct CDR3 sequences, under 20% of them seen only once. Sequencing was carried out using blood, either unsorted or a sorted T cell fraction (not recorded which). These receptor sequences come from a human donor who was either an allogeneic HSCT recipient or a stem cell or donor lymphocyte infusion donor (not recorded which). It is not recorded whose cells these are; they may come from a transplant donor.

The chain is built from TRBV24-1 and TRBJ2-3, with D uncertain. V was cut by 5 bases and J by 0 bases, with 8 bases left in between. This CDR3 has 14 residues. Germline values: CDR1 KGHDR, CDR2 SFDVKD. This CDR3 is CATSAVDSTDTQYF. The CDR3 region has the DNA TGTGCCACCAGTGCCGTGGACAGCACAGATACGCAGTATTTT.

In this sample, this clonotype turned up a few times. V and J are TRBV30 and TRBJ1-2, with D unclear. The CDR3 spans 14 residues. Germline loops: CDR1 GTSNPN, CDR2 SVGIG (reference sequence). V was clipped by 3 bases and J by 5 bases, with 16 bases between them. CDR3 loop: CAWRFKGLGYGYTF. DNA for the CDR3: TGTGCCTGGAGATTTAAGGGTCTTGGGTATGGCTACACCTTC.

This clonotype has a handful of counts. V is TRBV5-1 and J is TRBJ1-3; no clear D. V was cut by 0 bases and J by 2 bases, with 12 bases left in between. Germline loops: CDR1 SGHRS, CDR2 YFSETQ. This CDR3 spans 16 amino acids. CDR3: CASSLGAPSAGNTIYF. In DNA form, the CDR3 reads TGCGCCAGCAGCTTGGGGGCCCCTTCGGCTGGAAACACCATATATTTT.

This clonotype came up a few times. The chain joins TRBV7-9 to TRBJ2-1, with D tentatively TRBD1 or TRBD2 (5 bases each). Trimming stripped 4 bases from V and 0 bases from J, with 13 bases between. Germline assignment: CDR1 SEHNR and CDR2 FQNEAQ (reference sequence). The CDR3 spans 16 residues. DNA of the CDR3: TGTGCCAGCAGCTCATTCCGTGGGGGCTCCTACAATGAGCAGTTCTTC. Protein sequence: CASSSFRGGSYNEQFF. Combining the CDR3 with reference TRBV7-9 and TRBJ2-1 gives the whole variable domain DTGVSQNPRHKITKRGQNVTFRCDPISEHNRLYWYRQTLGQGPEFLTYFQNEAQLEKSRLLSDRFSAERPKGSFSTLEIQRTEQGDSAMYLCASSSFRGGSYNEQFFGPGTRLTVL.

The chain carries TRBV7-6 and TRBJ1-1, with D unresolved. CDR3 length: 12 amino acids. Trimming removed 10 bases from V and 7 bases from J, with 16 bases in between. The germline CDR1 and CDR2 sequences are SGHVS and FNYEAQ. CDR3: CATRTLSLEAFF. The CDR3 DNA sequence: TGTGCCACCAGAACCCTCTCACTTGAAGCTTTCTTT.

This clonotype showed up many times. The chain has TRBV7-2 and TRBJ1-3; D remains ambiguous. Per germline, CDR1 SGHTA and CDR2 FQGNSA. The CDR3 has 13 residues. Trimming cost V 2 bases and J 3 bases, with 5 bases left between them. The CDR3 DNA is TGTGCCAGCAGCTTATTTAGTGGAAACACCATATATTTT. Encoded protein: CASSLFSGNTIYF.

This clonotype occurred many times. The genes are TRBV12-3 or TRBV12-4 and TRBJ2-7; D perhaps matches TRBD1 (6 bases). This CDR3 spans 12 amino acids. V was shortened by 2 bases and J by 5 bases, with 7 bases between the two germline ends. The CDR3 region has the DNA TGTGCCAGCAGTTTAAAGGGGGACGAGCAGTACTTC. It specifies CASSLKGDEQYF.

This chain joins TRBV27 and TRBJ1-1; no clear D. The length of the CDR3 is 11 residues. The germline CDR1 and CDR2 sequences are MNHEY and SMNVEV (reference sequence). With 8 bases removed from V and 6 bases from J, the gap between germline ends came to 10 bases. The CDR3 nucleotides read TGTGCCAGCGGCAGCTTCCCTGAAGCTTTCTTT. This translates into CASGSFPEAFF.

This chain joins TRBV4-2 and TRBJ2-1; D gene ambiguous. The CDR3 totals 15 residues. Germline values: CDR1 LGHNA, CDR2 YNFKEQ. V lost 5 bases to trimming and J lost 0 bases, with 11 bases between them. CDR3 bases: TGTGCCAGCAGCGAGGCAGAGAGCTCCTACAATGAGCAGTTCTTC. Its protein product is CASSEAESSYNEQFF.

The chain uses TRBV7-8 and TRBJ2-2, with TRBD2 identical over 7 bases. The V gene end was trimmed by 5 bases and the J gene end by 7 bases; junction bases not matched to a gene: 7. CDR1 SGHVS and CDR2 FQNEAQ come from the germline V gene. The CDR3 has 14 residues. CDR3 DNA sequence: TGTGCCAGCAGCGGACTAGGTGGTAACGGGGAGCTGTTTTTT. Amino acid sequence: CASSGLGGNGELFF.

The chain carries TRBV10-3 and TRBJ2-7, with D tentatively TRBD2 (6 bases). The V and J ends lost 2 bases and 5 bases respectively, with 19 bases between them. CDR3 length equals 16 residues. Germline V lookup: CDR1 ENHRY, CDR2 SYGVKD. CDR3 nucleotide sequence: TGTGCCATCAGTGAGAAGAAAACGGGACTCAGGGACGAGCAGTACTTC. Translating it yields CAISEKKTGLRDEQYF.

This CDR3 is CASEGIYEQYF. For the CDR3, the DNA is TGTGCCAGTGAGGGTATCTACGAGCAGTACTTC. The J gene is TRBJ2-7, the V gene TRBV28; possibly TRBD2 for D (5 bases). The CDR3 contains 11 residues. V gave up 9 bases and J gave up 3 bases, with 9 bases separating them. The V gene's germline CDR1 is MDHEN and CDR2 SYDVKM.

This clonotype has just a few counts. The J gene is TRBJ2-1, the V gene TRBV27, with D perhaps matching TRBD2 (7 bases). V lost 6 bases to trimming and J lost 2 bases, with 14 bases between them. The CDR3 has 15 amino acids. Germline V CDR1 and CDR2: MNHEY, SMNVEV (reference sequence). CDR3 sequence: CASSLGGRAYNEQFF. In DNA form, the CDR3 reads TGTGCCAGCAGCTTAGGGGGGAGGGCCTACAATGAGCAGTTCTTC.

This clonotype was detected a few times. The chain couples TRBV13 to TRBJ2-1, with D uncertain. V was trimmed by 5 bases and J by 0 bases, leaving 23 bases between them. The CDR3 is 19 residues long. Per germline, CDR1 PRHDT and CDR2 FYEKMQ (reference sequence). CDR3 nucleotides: TGTGCCAGCAGCCTGACCTATCGCCAGGCCTTGAGCTCCTACAATGAGCAGTTCTTC. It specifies CASSLTYRQALSSYNEQFF.

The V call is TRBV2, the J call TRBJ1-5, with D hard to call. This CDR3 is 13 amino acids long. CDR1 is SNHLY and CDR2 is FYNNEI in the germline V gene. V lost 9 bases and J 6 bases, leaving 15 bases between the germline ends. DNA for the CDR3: TGTGCCAGTATGATCGGTCCTAGTCAGCCCCAGCATTTT. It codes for CASMIGPSQPQHF.

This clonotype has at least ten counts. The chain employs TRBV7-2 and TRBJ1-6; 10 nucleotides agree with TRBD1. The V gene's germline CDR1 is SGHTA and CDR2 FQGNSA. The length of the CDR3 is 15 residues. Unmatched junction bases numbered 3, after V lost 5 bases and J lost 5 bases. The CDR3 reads CASSPGTGDNSPLHF. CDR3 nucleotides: TGTGCCAGCAGCCCCGGGACAGGGGATAATTCACCCCTCCACTTT.

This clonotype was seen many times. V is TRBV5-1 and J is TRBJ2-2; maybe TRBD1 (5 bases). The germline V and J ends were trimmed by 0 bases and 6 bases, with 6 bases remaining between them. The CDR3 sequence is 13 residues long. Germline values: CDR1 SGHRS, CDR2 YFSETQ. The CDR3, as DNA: TGCGCCAGCAGCTTGGAGGGGTCCGGGGAGCTGTTTTTT. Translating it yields CASSLEGSGELFF.

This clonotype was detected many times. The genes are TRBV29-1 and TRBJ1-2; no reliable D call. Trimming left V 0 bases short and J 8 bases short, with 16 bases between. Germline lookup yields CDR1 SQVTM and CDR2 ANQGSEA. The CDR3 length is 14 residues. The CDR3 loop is CSVEELGIGRGYTF. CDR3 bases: TGCAGCGTTGAAGAGCTGGGGATCGGTCGGGGCTACACCTTC.

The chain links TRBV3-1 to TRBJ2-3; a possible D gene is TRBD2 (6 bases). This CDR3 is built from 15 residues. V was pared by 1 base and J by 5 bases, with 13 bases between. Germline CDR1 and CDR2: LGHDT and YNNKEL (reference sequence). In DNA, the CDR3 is TGTGCCAGCAGCCAAGTTGGGGGGTCCGGAGATACGCAGTATTTT. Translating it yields CASSQVGGSGDTQYF.

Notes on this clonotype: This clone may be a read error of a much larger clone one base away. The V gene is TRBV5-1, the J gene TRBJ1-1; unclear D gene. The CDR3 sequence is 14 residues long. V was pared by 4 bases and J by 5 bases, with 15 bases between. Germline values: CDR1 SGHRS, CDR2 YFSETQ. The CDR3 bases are TGCGCCAGCAGCGGATATCTTTGGAGGACTGAAGCTTTCTTT. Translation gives CASSGYLWRTEAFF.

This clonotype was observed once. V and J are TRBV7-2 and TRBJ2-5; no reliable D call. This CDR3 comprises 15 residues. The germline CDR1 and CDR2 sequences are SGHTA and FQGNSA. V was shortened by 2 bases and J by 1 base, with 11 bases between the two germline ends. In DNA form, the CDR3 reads TGTGCCAGCAGCTTAATCTCGGGCAGCCAAGAGACCCAGTACTTC. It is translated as CASSLISGSQETQYF.

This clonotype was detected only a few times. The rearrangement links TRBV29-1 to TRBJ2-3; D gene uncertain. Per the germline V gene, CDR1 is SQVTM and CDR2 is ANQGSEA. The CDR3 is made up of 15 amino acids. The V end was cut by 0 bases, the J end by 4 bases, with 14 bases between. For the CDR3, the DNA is TGCAGCGTTGAAGATCTAGGAGTCCCATCAGATACGCAGTATTTT. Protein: CSVEDLGVPSDTQYF.

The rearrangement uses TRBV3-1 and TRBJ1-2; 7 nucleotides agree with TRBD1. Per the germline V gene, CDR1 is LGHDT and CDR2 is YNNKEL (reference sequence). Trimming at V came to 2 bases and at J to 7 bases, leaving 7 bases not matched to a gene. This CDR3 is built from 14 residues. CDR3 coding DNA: TGTGCCAGCAGCCAAACAGGGGAGAGTGGTGGCTACACCTTC. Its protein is CASSQTGESGGYTF.

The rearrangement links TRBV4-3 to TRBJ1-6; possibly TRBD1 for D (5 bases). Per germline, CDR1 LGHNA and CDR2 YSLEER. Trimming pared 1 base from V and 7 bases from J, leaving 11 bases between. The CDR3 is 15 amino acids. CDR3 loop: CASSQVGRGNSPLHF. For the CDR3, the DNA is TGCGCCAGCAGCCAAGTGGGGCGGGGGAATTCACCCCTCCACTTT.

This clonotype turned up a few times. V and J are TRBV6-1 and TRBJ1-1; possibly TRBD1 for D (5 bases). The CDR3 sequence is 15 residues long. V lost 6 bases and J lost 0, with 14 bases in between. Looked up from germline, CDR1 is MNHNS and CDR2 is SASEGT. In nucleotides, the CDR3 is TGTGCCAGCAGGTCCCAGGGTGGGATGAACACTGAAGCTTTCTTT. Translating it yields CASRSQGGMNTEAFF.

The CDR3 coding sequence is TGCGCCAGCAGCTTGGCAACAGGGGGCAATGTTGGCTACACCTTC. This codes for CASSLATGGNVGYTF. J is TRBJ1-2 and V is TRBV5-1; 9 bases are shared with TRBD1. Germline loops: CDR1 SGHRS, CDR2 YFSETQ. This CDR3 has 15 residues. Germline trimming cut 0 bases from V and 7 bases from J; bases unmatched to any gene: 7.

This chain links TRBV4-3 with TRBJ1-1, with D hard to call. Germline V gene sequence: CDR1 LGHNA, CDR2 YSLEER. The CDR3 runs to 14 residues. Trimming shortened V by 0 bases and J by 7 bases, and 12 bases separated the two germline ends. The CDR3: CASSQDWAPFEAFF. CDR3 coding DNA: TGCGCCAGCAGCCAAGATTGGGCACCGTTTGAAGCTTTCTTT.